This TCR beta chain was sequenced in a study of response to subunit inactivated influenza vaccine. Whole-study findings and limits: Each seasonal flu vaccination may recruit only limited new T cells, authors suggested.

This clonotype was observed a few times. Its specificity is not known. MiXCR was run by TCRdb on the RT-PCR reads, yielding one entry per CDR3 protein. The data contain 800,000 or so distinct CDR3 sequences, 21% of them singletons. The source material was PBMCs from blood, sampled approximately 5 days after vaccination. The receptor comes from a man between 50 and 59 years old who received an inactivated influenza vaccine.

CDR3 sequence (DNA): TGTGCCAGCAGTTACTTTTTCCCTCAGGCCAAAGGACTAGCGGGGTATGAGCAGTTCTTC. This translates into CASSYFFPQAKGLAGYEQFF. The V and J genes are TRBV6-2 or TRBV6-3 and TRBJ2-1, with 12 bases identical to TRBD2. CDR3 size: 20 residues. Trimming at V came to 1 base and at J to 8 bases, leaving 18 bases not matched to a gene. Germline-derived CDR1 and CDR2 are MNHEY and SVGEGT.